Listed below are T cell receptor beta chains from one sample, sequenced in a study of blood T cell repertoires in COVID-19. The table came from immunoSEQ multiplex PCR; TCRdb's copy has only in-frame clones and leaves some out. The table includes some 110,000 clones, about 76% detected once. Sequencing was done on a sample of peripheral blood. All receptors derive from a woman aged 65 to 85 with acute or convalescent COVID-19. Both conserved end residues are part of each CDR3. Clone size is shown for a subset of rows, as once, few, many or a class of expanded clone.

>TRBV7-8|TRBJ2-7|.
CASSRGQGYEQYF
>TRBV5-1|TRBJ2-2|.
CASRGAGTITGELFF
>TRBV7-9|TRBJ2-4|.
CASSFRGEGNIQYF
>TRBV27|TRBJ2-3|once
CASSPAGGVLRTDTQYF
>TRBV28|TRBJ1-1|.
CASTRRDTEAFF
>TRBV6-1|TRBJ2-6|.
CASSEWTSGESGANVLTF
>TRBV19|TRBJ2-6|.
CASSIVGQGSGANVLTF
>TRBV11-2|TRBJ1-2|few
CASSQGQTYGYTF
>TRBV7-8|TRBJ2-5|.
CASRLYGGDQETQYF
>TRBV19|TRBJ1-3|.
CASRGDRRSGNTIYF
>TRBV30|TRBJ2-1|.
CAQGSGAYNEQFF
>TRBV9|TRBJ2-2|.
CASSVVQGNGGELFF
>TRBV30|TRBJ2-7|.
CAWSPRAYEQYF
>TRBV2|TRBJ1-5|.
CASSPGQNNQPQHF
>TRBV18|TRBJ1-1|.
CASSPDPRGSTEAFF
>TRBV7-9|TRBJ2-2|.
CASSPEYAYTGELFF
>TRBV5-6|TRBJ1-5|.
CASSPGQGQGPQHF
>TRBV19|TRBJ2-7|.
CAQAGPYEQYF
>TRBV29-1|TRBJ1-1|.
CSAKTGERNTEAFF
>TRBV18|TRBJ2-3|.
CASSPAGLGTDTQYF
>TRBV5-1|TRBJ2-7|.
CASSLDPGGYEQYF
>TRBV5-4|TRBJ2-7|few
CASSLAPGGAGEQYF
>TRBV10-3|TRBJ1-2|.
CAINRGQNYGYTF
>TRBV10-2|TRBJ2-5|.
CASTLRGKETQYF
>TRBV6-2/TRBV6-3|TRBJ2-5|few
CASSYDGGGFGETQYF